The 30 T cell receptor beta chains listed next were all sequenced from one sample in a study of blood T cell repertoires in COVID-19. TCRdb's table, derived via immunoSEQ multiplex PCR, lists solely in-frame clones and lacks some. This table has more than 300,000 clones, nearly 90% appearing once. Source material: peripheral blood. Source of these receptors: a young woman with COVID-19, enrolled during active disease.

This chain uses TRBV3-1 (or the pseudogene TRBV3-2) with TRBJ2-5; maybe TRBD1 (5 bases). CDR3 length equals 16 residues. Trimming left V 4 bases short and J 1 base short, with 16 bases between. CDR1 and CDR2 from the germline V gene are LGHDT and YNNKEL (reference sequence). CDR3 DNA sequence: TGTGCCAGCAGCCCCTACCTCCCTAGGGGCCAAGAGACCCAGTACTTC. It yields the protein CASSPYLPRGQETQYF.

CDR3 sequence: CASSSSRGTGELFF. The CDR3 bases are TGCGCCAGCAGCTCCAGTCGGGGGACCGGGGAGCTGTTTTTT. The chain couples TRBV5-1 to TRBJ2-2; maybe TRBD2 (6 bases). From germline, CDR1 is SGHRS and CDR2 YFSETQ. V gave up 3 bases and J gave up 5 bases, with 11 bases separating them. This CDR3 is built from 14 residues.

The chain couples TRBV11-1 to TRBJ2-5, with D perhaps TRBD2 (6 bases). The V and J ends lost 5 bases and 5 bases respectively, with 21 bases between them. This CDR3 contains 16 residues. Germline values: CDR1 SGHAT, CDR2 FQDESV (reference sequence). The CDR3 nucleotides read TGTGCCAGCAGCGAAGGCCGGCGGGGCCTCGGGGAGACCCAGTACTTC. Its translation: CASSEGRRGLGETQYF.

The chain links TRBV27 to TRBJ2-2; TRBD1 agrees at 12 bases. In germline, CDR1 is MNHEY, CDR2 SMNVEV (reference sequence). The CDR3 length is 15 residues. V dropped 0 bases and J dropped 9; count of bases not matched to a gene: 2. The CDR3 reads CASSLSGTGGRELFF. The CDR3 DNA is TGTGCCAGCAGTTTATCCGGGACAGGGGGCCGGGAGCTGTTTTTT.

The rearrangement links TRBV6-2 or TRBV6-3 to TRBJ1-1; D is possibly TRBD1 (5 bases). With 6 bases removed from V and 1 base from J, the gap between germline ends came to 18 bases. CDR1 and CDR2 (germline): MNHEY, SVGEGT. This CDR3 region has 16 residues. CDR3 amino acids: CASSPYVGGPNTEAFF. The CDR3, as DNA: TGTGCCAGCAGCCCATACGTGGGGGGACCGAACACTGAAGCTTTCTTT.

The chain uses TRBV6-5 and TRBJ1-5, with 7 positions matching TRBD1. The CDR3 totals 14 residues. V lost 5 bases, J lost 3 bases, and 4 bases stayed unmatched. Germline V lookup: CDR1 MNHEY, CDR2 SVGAGI. The chain's CDR3 is CASSPGTVNQPQHF. CDR3 sequence (DNA): TGTGCCAGCAGTCCTGGGACAGTCAATCAGCCCCAGCATTTT.

This sequence joins TRBV4-2 and TRBJ2-7, with 9 positions matching TRBD1. The V segment lost 3 bases and the J segment 5 bases; nucleotides outside the gene matches: 5. CDR1 and CDR2 from the germline V gene are LGHNA and YNFKEQ. The CDR3 contains 14 residues. For the CDR3, the DNA is TGTGCCAGCAGCCACGGGACAGGGCAAAACGAGCAGTACTTC. Its translation is CASSHGTGQNEQYF.

This chain uses TRBV18 with TRBJ1-3; D uncertain. Trimming left V 0 bases short and J 0 bases short, with 9 bases between. There are 16 residues in the CDR3. The V gene's germline CDR1 is KGHSH and CDR2 LQKENI. The CDR3 region is CASSPPGIRSGNTIYF. CDR3 DNA sequence: TGTGCCAGCTCACCACCCGGGATTCGCTCTGGAAACACCATATATTTT.

This chain joins TRBV7-9 and TRBJ2-7; 7 bases map to TRBD1. The CDR3 sequence is 16 residues long. From germline, CDR1 is SEHNR and CDR2 FQNEAQ (reference sequence). Germline trimming cut 3 bases from V and 2 bases from J; bases unmatched to any gene: 10. The CDR3 sequence is CASSFMGQSLTYEQYV. The CDR3 DNA sequence: TGTGCCAGCAGCTTCATGGGACAGTCTCTAACCTACGAGCAGTACGTC.

CDR3 in amino acids: CASTQPGQGNSPLHF. In DNA form, the CDR3 reads TGTGCCAGCACCCAACCCGGACAGGGAAATTCACCCCTCCACTTT. This chain uses TRBV7-8 with TRBJ1-6, with 8 bases identical to TRBD1. In germline, CDR1 is SGHVS, CDR2 FQNEAQ. Losses at the gene ends were 7 bases for V and 7 bases for J; bases not matched to a gene: 9. The CDR3 totals 15 residues.

The chain recombines TRBV2 with TRBJ2-1, with 9 bases lining up with TRBD1. This CDR3 comprises 12 residues. Germline CDR1 SNHLY, CDR2 FYNNEI. With 9 bases clipped from V and 5 bases from J, the junction kept 2 bases outside the gene matches. CDR3 residues: CARGQGNNEQFF. CDR3 nucleotide sequence: TGTGCCAGGGGACAGGGAAACAATGAGCAGTTCTTC.

The chain combines TRBV29-1 with TRBJ2-1; D may be TRBD2 (6 bases). The CDR3 has 12 amino acids. Trimming took off 5 bases at V and 7 bases at J, with 12 bases between the two ends. In germline, CDR1 is SQVTM, CDR2 ANQGSEA. CDR3: CSVRPRGNEQFF. Written as DNA, the CDR3 is TGCAGCGTTCGTCCCCGGGGGAATGAGCAGTTCTTC.

The chain links TRBV28 to TRBJ1-2; 11 bases match TRBD1. The germline V gene has CDR1 MDHEN and CDR2 SYDVKM. V shed 2 bases and J 1 base; nucleotides not matched to a gene: 6. This CDR3 is 17 amino acids long. The CDR3 nucleotides read TGTGCCAGCAGTTTAAACCGGGACAGGGGGTATAACTATGGCTACACCTTC. Residues: CASSLNRDRGYNYGYTF.

The chain combines TRBV11-2 with TRBJ2-7; a possible D gene is TRBD1 (5 bases). Per the germline V gene, CDR1 is SGHAT and CDR2 is FQNNGV. CDR3 size: 13 residues. Trimming left V 1 base short and J 2 bases short, with 6 bases between. The CDR3 protein is CASSLGQTYEQYF. The CDR3 DNA reads TGTGCCAGCAGCTTAGGACAGACCTACGAGCAGTACTTC.

This clone showed up just once. The gene calls are TRBV4-1 and TRBJ2-2; maybe TRBD1 (5 bases). V shed 3 bases and J shed 7 bases, with 15 bases lying between them. Germline V gene lookup returns CDR1 MGHRA and CDR2 YSYEKL. This CDR3 is 15 amino acids long. The CDR3: CASSHKERGRGELFF. Written as DNA, the CDR3 is TGCGCCAGCAGCCATAAAGAAAGGGGTCGCGGGGAGCTGTTTTTT.

This chain joins TRBV6-5 and TRBJ1-2; 8 bases are a match to TRBD1. J gave up 5 bases and V 4 bases, and 12 bases lay outside the gene matches. The CDR3 length is 16 residues. CDR1 MNHEY and CDR2 SVGAGI come from the germline V gene. Here the CDR3 reads CASSFLIPGGAYGYTF. DNA of the CDR3: TGTGCCAGCAGTTTTTTAATCCCAGGGGGCGCATATGGCTACACCTTC.

For this clone: Other DNA sequences in this specimen translate into the identical CDR3. The rearrangement links TRBV2 to TRBJ2-7, with TRBD2 matching 12 bases. This CDR3 comprises 15 residues. Germline V gives CDR1 SNHLY, CDR2 FYNNEI. CDR3 sequence: CASSAGTSGFYEQYV. For the CDR3, the DNA is TGTGCCAGCTCAGCTGGGACTAGCGGGTTCTACGAGCAATACGTC.

The rearrangement links TRBV19 to TRBJ1-2; D is unclear. Trimming removed 5 bases from V and 3 bases from J, with 10 bases in between. This CDR3 comprises 13 residues. In germline, CDR1 is LNHDA, CDR2 SQIVND (reference sequence). The CDR3 region is CASSHGKYYGYTF. DNA of the CDR3: TGTGCCAGTAGTCACGGGAAATACTATGGCTACACCTTC.

The chain is built from TRBV12-3 or TRBV12-4 and TRBJ1-2, with D perhaps matching TRBD1 (5 bases). Trimming removed 7 bases at V and 7 bases at J, with 16 bases between. This CDR3 is built from 13 residues. CDR3 nucleotides: TGTGCCAGCACCGGTACCGGGGGGTCTGGCTACACCTTC. Translating it yields CASTGTGGSGYTF.

The CDR3: CSVEEPGRGYRGYTF. CDR3 in DNA: TGCAGCGTTGAAGAGCCGGGCAGGGGCTACCGTGGCTACACCTTC. The chain couples TRBV29-1 to TRBJ1-2; possible D gene TRBD1, 6 bases. The CDR3 runs to 15 residues. V lost 0 bases and J lost 7, with 18 bases in between. Germline V lookup: CDR1 SQVTM, CDR2 ANQGSEA.

The V call is TRBV3-1 (or the pseudogene TRBV3-2), the J call TRBJ1-2; 7 positions match TRBD1. The CDR3 runs 15 residues. CDR1 is LGHDT, CDR2 YNNKEL, per germline (reference sequence). V lost 4 bases, J lost 0 bases, and 5 bases stayed unmatched. The CDR3 DNA is TGTGCCAGCAGCCGGGACAGCACAGCTAACTATGGCTACACCTTC. It is translated as CASSRDSTANYGYTF.

This chain joins TRBV10-3 and TRBJ1-1; 8 bases are a match to TRBD1. CDR1 and CDR2 from the germline V gene are ENHRY and SYGVKD. The CDR3 totals 14 residues. The V gene end was trimmed by 10 bases and the J gene end by 4 bases; junction bases not matched to a gene: 11. The CDR3 nucleotides read TGTGCCACGGGACACAGGGGGGCAGGCACTGAAGCTTTCTTT. Translated, it gives CATGHRGAGTEAFF.

V gene TRBV7-2 combines with J gene TRBJ1-1; D is unclear. Germline values: CDR1 SGHTA, CDR2 FQGNSA. The V end lost 0 bases, the J end lost 8 bases, and 10 bases lay between the germline ends. The CDR3 contains 13 residues. CDR3 amino acids: CASSLASKIEAFF. CDR3 sequence (DNA): TGTGCCAGCAGCTTAGCGAGTAAAATAGAAGCTTTCTTT.

J is TRBJ1-5 and V is TRBV27; D is unresolved. Germline values: CDR1 MNHEY, CDR2 SMNVEV (reference sequence). Between the trimmed V and J ends, which lost 3 bases and 5 bases, there was a span of 8 bases. The CDR3 is 13 residues long. The CDR3 nucleotides are TGTGCCAGCAGTTTTACTCACGATCAGCCCCAGCATTTT. Translation: CASSFTHDQPQHF.

V gene TRBV7-9 combines with J gene TRBJ2-2, with 11 nucleotides matching TRBD2. The CDR3 is made up of 18 amino acids. The germline gives CDR1 SEHNR, CDR2 FQNEAQ (reference sequence). J was trimmed by 2 bases and V by 5 bases; bases with no gene match: 10. The CDR3 coding sequence is TGTGCCAGCAGCCCCAGACGGCTAGCGGGGGGAAACACCGGGGAGCTGTTTTTT. This sequence encodes CASSPRRLAGGNTGELFF. Based on the CDR3 plus reference TRBV7-9 and TRBJ2-2, the full variable domain is DTGVSQNPRHKITKRGQNVTFRCDPISEHNRLYWYRQTLGQGPEFLTYFQNEAQLEKSRLLSDRFSAERPKGSFSTLEIQRTEQGDSAMYLCASSPRRLAGGNTGELFFGEGSRLTVL.

The gene calls are TRBV5-6 and TRBJ2-1, with 7 bases lining up with TRBD1. The CDR3 has 15 amino acids. Germline values: CDR1 SGHDT, CDR2 YYEEEE. Trimming at V came to 0 bases and at J to 6 bases, leaving 6 bases not matched to a gene. CDR3 sequence reads: CASSLAGTDTNEQFF. CDR3 in DNA: TGTGCCAGCAGCTTGGCCGGGACAGACACCAATGAGCAGTTCTTC.

The rearrangement joins TRBV27 to TRBJ2-7; the match to TRBD1 covers 7 bases. With V trimmed by 5 bases and J by 2 bases, 6 bases remained unmatched. CDR3 length: 14 amino acids. CDR1 is MNHEY and CDR2 is SMNVEV in the germline V gene (reference sequence). The CDR3 loop reads CASSLVQGAYEQYF. CDR3 nucleotides: TGTGCCAGCAGTCTCGTCCAGGGGGCCTACGAGCAGTACTTC.

There are a few counts of this clone. The chain is built from TRBV11-2 and TRBJ2-7, with D possibly being TRBD2 (6 bases). Germline V gives CDR1 SGHAT, CDR2 FQNNGV. Trimming cost V 4 bases and J 6 bases, with 19 bases left between them. The CDR3 consists of 15 residues. The CDR3 DNA sequence: TGTGCCAGCAGCTCCCTTCTACGACTAGTAGTCGAGCAGTACTTC. Translating it yields CASSSLLRLVVEQYF.

V is TRBV4-1 and J is TRBJ1-2, with 7 bases aligning to TRBD1. Losses at the gene ends were 2 bases for V and 8 bases for J; bases not matched to a gene: 8. The CDR3 sequence is 14 residues long. The V gene's germline CDR1 is MGHRA and CDR2 YSYEKL. The CDR3 sequence: CASSQPPGQYGYTF. The CDR3 DNA reads TGCGCCAGCAGCCAACCGCCGGGACAGTACGGCTACACCTTC.

V is TRBV28 and J is TRBJ1-2; the D is unclear. Per the germline V gene, CDR1 is MDHEN and CDR2 is SYDVKM. Trimming removed 1 base from V and 1 base from J, with 13 bases in between. This CDR3 comprises 16 residues. Written as DNA, the CDR3 is TGTGCCAGCAGTTTATACTCGCCGGTTCGTAACTATGGCTACACCTTC. This codes for CASSLYSPVRNYGYTF.